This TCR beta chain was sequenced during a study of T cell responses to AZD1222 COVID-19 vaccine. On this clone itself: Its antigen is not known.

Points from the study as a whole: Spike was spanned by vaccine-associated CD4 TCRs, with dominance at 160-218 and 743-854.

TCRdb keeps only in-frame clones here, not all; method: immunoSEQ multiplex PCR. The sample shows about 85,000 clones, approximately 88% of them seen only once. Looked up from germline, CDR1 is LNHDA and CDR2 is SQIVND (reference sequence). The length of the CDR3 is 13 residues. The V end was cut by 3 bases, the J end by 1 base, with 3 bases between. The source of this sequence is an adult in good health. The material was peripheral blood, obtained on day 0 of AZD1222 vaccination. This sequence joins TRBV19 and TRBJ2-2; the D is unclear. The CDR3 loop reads CASSIQNTGELFF. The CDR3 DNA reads TGTGCCAGTAGTATTCAGAACACCGGGGAGCTGTTTTTT.